The 20 T cell receptor beta chains given below trace back to one sample, sequenced in a study of human T cells and chemical hapten exposure. Time point: patch test 1, 2 weeks after DPC sensitization. Treatment described: therapeutic diphenylcyclopropenone sensitization with weekly scalp DPC. TCRdb reanalysed the RACE reads using MiXCR and keeps one entry per CDR3 protein. The sample yields some 380,000 distinct CDR3 sequences, around 5% seen once. Sequencing was performed on whole blood, taken in connection with sensitization to the hapten diphenylcyclopropenone (DPC). These receptors came from a woman aged 50 to 65 with alopecia areata. Some clones in this sample may be carry-over from other donors' samples.

A few counts support this clonotype. The chain joins TRBV30 to TRBJ1-1; no definite D call. Trimming left V 3 bases short and J 1 base short, with 18 bases between. CDR1 is GTSNPN, CDR2 SVGIG, per germline (reference sequence). This CDR3 has 16 residues. CDR3 bases: TGTGCCTGGAGGCTGCGCGAGATAGGGAAGAACACTGAAGCTTTCTTT. It is translated as CAWRLREIGKNTEAFF.

This clonotype occurred a few times. V is TRBV20-1 and J is TRBJ2-7; D possibly uses TRBD1 or TRBD2 (7 bases each). The CDR3 has 17 amino acids. Trimming removed 2 bases from V and 3 bases from J, with 23 bases in between. The germline V gene encodes CDR1 DFQATT and CDR2 SNEGSKA (reference sequence). The CDR3 sequence: CSARSGAGGIPYYEQYF. CDR3 sequence (DNA): TGCAGTGCTAGAAGCGGGGCAGGGGGTATCCCTTACTACGAGCAGTACTTC.

This clonotype was picked up a small number of times. This sequence joins TRBV18 and TRBJ2-1, with 7 bases matching TRBD2. V was pared by 3 bases and J by 4 bases, with 3 bases of the junction left unmatched. The CDR3 totals 14 residues. Germline V gene lookup returns CDR1 KGHSH and CDR2 LQKENI. The CDR3 nucleotides read TGTGCCAGCTCACCGGCGGGGGTGTACAATGAGCAGTTCTTC. This sequence encodes CASSPAGVYNEQFF.

This clonotype was picked up many times. CDR3 in DNA: TGCGCCAGCAGTCTAGTTGGGGGAGAGGCTGAAGCTTTCTTT. Amino acids: CASSLVGGEAEAFF. The chain is built from TRBV4-3 and TRBJ1-1; D possibly corresponds to TRBD1 (5 bases). This CDR3 contains 14 residues. Trimming took 6 bases from V and 6 from J, leaving 17 bases between them. Germline V gene sequence: CDR1 LGHNA, CDR2 YSLEER.

This clonotype was seen many times. This chain uses TRBV10-3 with TRBJ2-1; 7 bases agree with TRBD1. The CDR3 contains 13 residues. The V gene's germline CDR1 is ENHRY and CDR2 SYGVKD. J gave up 5 bases and V 6 bases, and 4 bases lay outside the gene matches. The CDR3 reads CAIREGTDNEQFF. For the CDR3, the DNA is TGTGCCATCAGAGAGGGGACAGACAATGAGCAGTTCTTC.

This clonotype was counted only a few times. This rearrangement joins TRBV5-4 to TRBJ1-1; the D is unclear. This CDR3 spans 14 amino acids. Between the trimmed V and J ends, which lost 2 bases and 0 bases, there was a span of 8 bases. Germline assignment: CDR1 SGHNT and CDR2 YYREEE (reference sequence). For the CDR3, the DNA is TGTGCCAGCAGCTTCGCAGACGTGAACACTGAAGCTTTCTTT. It is translated as CASSFADVNTEAFF.

This clonotype was seen at least ten times. The chain uses TRBV6-5 and TRBJ2-5; 8 bases align to TRBD2. Per the germline V gene, CDR1 is MNHEY and CDR2 is SVGAGI. The CDR3 has 14 residues. The J segment lost 5 bases and the V segment lost 5 bases, leaving 7 bases of the junction unmatched. This chain's CDR3 is CASSPGTRGETQYF. The CDR3 DNA sequence: TGTGCCAGCAGTCCCGGGACTAGGGGCGAGACCCAGTACTTC.

This clonotype occurred a few times. This chain uses TRBV28 with TRBJ2-7, with D tentatively TRBD1 (5 bases). Looked up from germline, CDR1 is MDHEN and CDR2 is SYDVKM. Trimming removed 5 bases at V and 5 bases at J, with 13 bases between. This CDR3 spans 13 amino acids. The CDR3 sequence is CASSDIRGNEQYF. For the CDR3, the DNA is TGTGCCAGCAGTGACATAAGGGGTAACGAGCAGTACTTC.

This clonotype was seen a handful of times. The chain is built from TRBV7-2 and TRBJ2-7, with unresolved D. CDR1 and CDR2 from the germline V gene are SGHTA and FQGNSA. The CDR3 has 13 residues. V gave up 3 bases and J gave up 1 base, with 7 bases separating them. This CDR3 is CASSLPRSYEQYF. The CDR3 nucleotides read TGTGCCAGCAGCTTGCCCCGATCCTACGAGCAGTACTTC.

This chain connects TRBV7-9 to TRBJ1-1, with D possibly being TRBD1 (6 bases). Germline V CDR1 and CDR2: SEHNR, FQNEAQ (reference sequence). The germline V and J ends were trimmed by 5 bases and 11 bases, with 27 bases remaining between them. The CDR3 is made up of 16 amino acids. The chain's CDR3 is CASSPGIGQGSSVAFF. The DNA of the CDR3 is TGTGCCAGCAGCCCAGGCATAGGGCAGGGGTCTTCGGTGGCTTTCTTT.

This clonotype has a handful of counts. The genes are TRBV2 and TRBJ1-6, with D maybe TRBD1 (5 bases). The CDR3 has 15 amino acids. Germline CDR1 and CDR2: SNHLY and FYNNEI. Trimming pared 4 bases from V and 9 bases from J, leaving 16 bases between. DNA of the CDR3: TGTGCCAGCAGTGTCGAGGGGCGTGGGGGTTCACCCCTCCACTTT. This gives the protein CASSVEGRGGSPLHF.

This clonotype was counted between two and nine times. The chain combines TRBV4-1 with TRBJ1-5; TRBD1 aligns across 8 bases. The CDR3 is made up of 15 amino acids. The ends lost 1 base at V and 6 bases at J; junction bases unmatched: 5. CDR1 and CDR2 (germline): MGHRA, YSYEKL. The CDR3 reads CASSQGSQGAQPQHF. CDR3 coding DNA: TGCGCCAGCAGCCAAGGTAGTCAGGGGGCTCAGCCCCAGCATTTT.

This clonotype was counted only a few times. The genes are TRBV29-1 and TRBJ2-2; no definite D call. Trimming stripped 6 bases from V and 3 bases from J, with 8 bases between. CDR1 and CDR2 from the germline V gene are SQVTM and ANQGSEA. The CDR3 has 12 residues. CDR3 in DNA: TGCAGCGTCGCACACGACACCGGGGAGCTGTTTTTT. Translation: CSVAHDTGELFF.

There are many counts of this clonotype. This rearrangement joins TRBV20-1 to TRBJ2-3, with unresolved D. This CDR3 spans 13 amino acids. The V end lost 0 bases, the J end lost 0 bases, and 4 bases lay between the germline ends. Germline CDR1 reads DFQATT; CDR2 reads SNEGSKA (reference sequence). Here the CDR3 reads CSAREDSTDTQYF. CDR3 coding DNA: TGCAGTGCTAGAGAGGACAGCACAGATACGCAGTATTTT.

The sample holds many counts of this clonotype. The chain employs TRBV28 and TRBJ2-1, with 8 bases matching TRBD1. This CDR3 has 15 amino acids. Germline CDR1 and CDR2: MDHEN and SYDVKM. V shed 6 bases and J 3 bases; nucleotides not matched to a gene: 7. The CDR3 is CASRGGQVHYNEQFF. The DNA of the CDR3 is TGTGCCAGCAGAGGGGGACAGGTACACTACAATGAGCAGTTCTTC.

The chain is built from TRBV7-4 and TRBJ1-5; D perhaps matches TRBD1 (5 bases). The CDR3 sequence is 15 residues long. The V gene's germline CDR1 is SGHVT and CDR2 SQSDAQ. With 1 base removed from V and 2 bases from J, the gap between germline ends came to 9 bases. CDR3 amino acids: CASSLGREGNQPQHF. Here the CDR3 DNA reads TGTGCCAGCAGCTTAGGCAGGGAGGGCAATCAGCCCCAGCATTTT.

This clonotype occurred a few times. The J gene is TRBJ1-1, the V gene TRBV12-3 or TRBV12-4, with 9 bases that match TRBD1. This CDR3 is 14 amino acids long. J gave up 3 bases and V 6 bases, and 5 bases lay outside the gene matches. The CDR3 region has the DNA TGTGCCAGCAGGGGGGACAGGGTTGACACTGAAGCTTTCTTT. Its translation is CASRGDRVDTEAFF.

The chain employs TRBV29-1 and TRBJ2-3; weak D call: TRBD1 (7 bases). The CDR3 runs to 13 residues. V was cut by 7 bases and J by 1 base, with 12 bases left in between. Germline V lookup: CDR1 SQVTM, CDR2 ANQGSEA. The CDR3 DNA is TGCAGCGCTACAGGGGAGGGCACAGATACGCAGTATTTT. It translates to CSATGEGTDTQYF.

This clonotype was counted at least ten times. V and J are TRBV12-3 or TRBV12-4 and TRBJ1-4, with TRBD1 matching 7 bases. This CDR3 has 16 residues. After removal of 8 bases from V and 8 bases from J, the junction contained 17 bases not matched to a gene. The DNA for the CDR3 is TGTGCCAGCCGTCAAGAGGGGGCGGAACTAGGGGAAAAACTGTTTTTT. Translation: CASRQEGAELGEKLFF.

Points on this clonotype: Just one base apart from a much larger clone, this may be a read error. This sequence joins TRBV28 and TRBJ1-1; no firm D call. Germline loops: CDR1 MDHEN, CDR2 SYDVKM. V dropped 9 bases and J dropped 1 base, with 15 bases sitting between them. The CDR3 spans 14 residues. CDR3 protein: CASEGGLRNTEAFF. In nucleotides, the CDR3 is TGTGCCAGTGAGGGAGGATTGAGGAACACTGAAGCTTTCTTT.